The next 28 T cell receptor beta chains were all read from a single sample in a study of response to subunit inactivated influenza vaccine. TCRdb independently ran MiXCR on the RT-PCR reads; one entry per CDR3 protein. The data contain 400,000 to 650,000 distinct CDR3 sequences, approximately 7.3% of them singletons. Sequenced material: PBMCs from blood, taken about 23 months after vaccination. These receptors all stem from a man aged 50 to 69 who received an inactivated influenza vaccine.

This clonotype was picked up a small number of times. The chain recombines TRBV4-3 with TRBJ2-1, with D possibly TRBD1 on 5 matching bases. Germline V gene data show CDR1 as LGHNA and CDR2 as YSLEER. V gave up 0 bases and J gave up 5 bases, with 11 bases separating them. This CDR3 region has 15 residues. The chain's CDR3 is CASSQEGARDNEQFF. The CDR3 DNA reads as TGCGCCAGCAGCCAAGAGGGTGCCAGGGACAATGAGCAGTTCTTC.

This clonotype was counted many times. The rearrangement links TRBV27 to TRBJ2-3; 14 bases match TRBD2. V lost 2 bases and J lost 0; bases outside the gene matches: 13. The CDR3 consists of 21 residues. Germline assignment: CDR1 MNHEY and CDR2 SMNVEV (reference sequence). CDR3 coding DNA: TGTGCCAGCAGTTTACGCCCCCCGGGACTAGCGGGGGTAGCTAGCACAGATACGCAGTATTTT. Protein product: CASSLRPPGLAGVASTDTQYF.

There are many counts of this clonotype. The V call is TRBV29-1, the J call TRBJ2-1; 12 nucleotides agree with TRBD2. Trimming removed 2 bases from V and 2 bases from J; junction bases left unmatched: 7. The germline CDR1 and CDR2 sequences are SQVTM and ANQGSEA. The CDR3 is 17 residues long. CDR3 amino acids: CSVELAGGLNPYNEQFF. DNA for the CDR3: TGCAGCGTTGAACTAGCGGGGGGGCTAAACCCCTACAATGAGCAGTTCTTC.

The sample holds a few counts of this clonotype. The gene calls are TRBV7-8 and TRBJ1-2; 12 bases line up with TRBD1. Germline CDR1 reads SGHVS; CDR2 reads FQNEAQ. This CDR3 region has 13 residues. Trimming at V came to 5 bases and at J to 11 bases, leaving 6 bases not matched to a gene. CDR3 region: CASSARDRGLYTF. The CDR3 DNA is TGTGCCAGCAGCGCGCGGGACAGGGGGCTGTACACCTTC.

This clonotype turned up a few times. The chain combines TRBV5-5 with TRBJ2-3, with D perhaps assigned TRBD1 or TRBD2 (5 bases each). CDR1 is SGHKS, CDR2 YYEKEE, per germline (reference sequence). CDR3 length: 15 residues. Between the trimmed V and J ends, which lost 0 bases and 0 bases, there was a span of 8 bases. Here the CDR3 reads CASSLDGGSTDTQYF. As DNA, the CDR3 is TGTGCCAGCAGCTTGGATGGGGGAAGCACAGATACGCAGTATTTT. The full variable domain, with the rest looked up from reference TRBV5-5 and TRBJ2-3, is DAGVTQSPTHLIKTRGQQVTLRCSPISGHKSVSWYQQVLGQGPQFIFQYYEKEERGRGNFPDRFSARQFPNYSSELNVNALLLGDSALYLCASSLDGGSTDTQYFGPGTRLTVL.

This clonotype was observed a few times. The CDR3 region is CSARGNSGNTIYF. Here the CDR3 DNA reads TGCAGTGCTAGGGGCAACTCTGGAAACACCATATATTTT. The rearrangement links TRBV20-1 to TRBJ1-3; D is uncertain. The CDR3 has 13 residues. The V gene's germline CDR1 is DFQATT and CDR2 SNEGSKA (reference sequence). Trimming took 3 bases from V and 0 from J, leaving 6 bases between them.

A few counts support this clonotype. The rearrangement uses TRBV4-1 and TRBJ2-3, with D hard to call. Trimming removed 6 bases at V and 5 bases at J, with 12 bases between. The CDR3 runs 13 residues. The germline V gene has CDR1 MGHRA and CDR2 YSYEKL. DNA for the CDR3: TGCGCCAGCAGAGGGCCTCTCGGAGATACGCAGTATTTT. Amino acids: CASRGPLGDTQYF.

Many counts were recorded for this clonotype. This chain connects TRBV12-3 or TRBV12-4 to TRBJ2-1; no definite D call. The CDR3 length is 14 residues. The V end was cut by 2 bases, the J end by 5 bases, with 10 bases between. CDR3 coding DNA: TGTGCCAGCAGTTTAAGTCTTGGAAACAATGAGCAGTTCTTC. Its protein is CASSLSLGNNEQFF.

This clonotype was counted at least ten times. The rearrangement links TRBV2 to TRBJ1-4; a possible D gene is TRBD1 (5 bases). Trimming took 6 bases from V and 8 from J, leaving 16 bases between them. This CDR3 comprises 14 residues. From germline, CDR1 is SNHLY and CDR2 FYNNEI. The CDR3 reads CASRITLRAEKLFF. For the CDR3, the DNA is TGTGCCAGCAGGATAACCCTCAGGGCCGAAAAACTGTTTTTT.

This clonotype was recorded many times. The V and J genes are TRBV20-1 and TRBJ2-3; D may be TRBD2 (5 bases). In germline, CDR1 is DFQATT, CDR2 SNEGSKA (reference sequence). This CDR3 contains 12 residues. V was shortened by 8 bases and J by 3 bases, with 12 bases between the two germline ends. The CDR3 region is CSPERETDTQYF. For the CDR3, the DNA is TGCAGTCCCGAACGGGAAACAGATACGCAGTATTTT.

This chain joins TRBV7-6 and TRBJ2-2; D might be TRBD2 (5 bases). The CDR3 covers 18 residues. Germline assignment: CDR1 SGHVS and CDR2 FNYEAQ. V lost 0 bases, J lost 1 base, and 15 bases lay in between. CDR3: CASSLALGSFQNTGELFF. The CDR3 nucleotides are TGTGCCAGCAGCTTAGCGTTAGGGAGCTTCCAGAACACCGGGGAGCTGTTTTTT.

This clonotype was counted between two and nine times. The rearrangement uses TRBV5-4 and TRBJ2-3; 11 bases align to TRBD2. Looked up from germline, CDR1 is SGHNT and CDR2 is YYREEE (reference sequence). V was pared by 0 bases and J by 2 bases, with 14 bases of the junction left unmatched. There are 20 residues in the CDR3. CDR3 sequence: CASSLDGGTSGTSLTDTQYF. Written as DNA, the CDR3 is TGTGCCAGCAGCTTGGACGGGGGGACTAGCGGCACGTCTCTCACAGATACGCAGTATTTT.

CDR3 nucleotides: TGTGCCAGCCTGAGTTCTTTGACAGATACGCAGTATTTT. Translated, it gives CASLSSLTDTQYF. V gene TRBV2 combines with J gene TRBJ2-3; D call uncertain. The CDR3 sequence is 13 residues long. Germline CDR1 is SNHLY and CDR2 is FYNNEI. Trimming removed 8 bases at V and 3 bases at J, with 12 bases between.

The rearrangement links TRBV4-3 to TRBJ1-3; D remains unclear. Germline CDR1 reads LGHNA; CDR2 reads YSLEER. The V end lost 1 base, the J end lost 5 bases, and 12 bases lay between the germline ends. This CDR3 comprises 15 residues. The CDR3 sequence is CASSQALDGRNTIYF. In nucleotides, the CDR3 is TGCGCCAGCAGCCAAGCCCTCGACGGTAGAAACACCATATATTTT.

This clonotype was seen a handful of times. This rearrangement joins TRBV9 to TRBJ2-7, with D possibly being TRBD1 or TRBD2 (5 bases each). The CDR3 spans 13 residues. Germline V gives CDR1 SGDLS, CDR2 YYNGEE. The V end lost 0 bases, the J end lost 6 bases, and 10 bases lay between the germline ends. CDR3 bases: TGTGCCAGCAGCGTAGACGTTGGGGGCGAGCAGTACTTC. Its protein product is CASSVDVGGEQYF.

This clonotype was seen a few times. The J gene is TRBJ2-7, the V gene TRBV5-1; 7 bases agree with TRBD1. The CDR3 consists of 12 residues. CDR1 is SGHRS and CDR2 is YFSETQ in the germline V gene. J lost 5 bases, V lost 5 bases, and 4 bases had no gene match. The CDR3 DNA reads TGCGCCAGCAGACCTGACAGGGACGAGCAGTACTTC. Translated, it gives CASRPDRDEQYF.

This clonotype was seen at least ten times. This chain connects TRBV7-2 to TRBJ2-5, with 7 bases that match TRBD2. Germline CDR1 SGHTA, CDR2 FQGNSA. The V segment lost 0 bases and the J segment 0 bases; nucleotides outside the gene matches: 10. CDR3 size: 18 residues. CDR3 DNA sequence: TGTGCCAGCAGCTTAGCGCATGGCGGGAGCCTGTACCAAGAGACCCAGTACTTC. This translates into CASSLAHGGSLYQETQYF.

The table lists this clonotype with many counts. The rearrangement links TRBV6-1 to TRBJ1-5, with D possibly matching TRBD1 (6 bases). This CDR3 has 13 residues. Trimming took off 6 bases at V and 3 bases at J, with 9 bases between the two ends. Germline V gene sequence: CDR1 MNHNS, CDR2 SASEGT. The CDR3 is CASRPGVNQPQHF. CDR3 in DNA: TGTGCCAGCAGACCAGGGGTCAATCAGCCCCAGCATTTT.

In its sample, this clonotype was seen many times. The rearrangement links TRBV5-4 to TRBJ2-4; D possibly corresponds to TRBD2 (6 bases). Germline CDR1 is SGHNT and CDR2 is YYREEE (reference sequence). V lost 4 bases to trimming and J lost 0 bases, with 14 bases between them. CDR3 length equals 16 residues. The CDR3: CASSPYGTLAKNIQYF. In DNA form, the CDR3 reads TGTGCCAGCAGCCCCTATGGGACTCTAGCCAAAAACATTCAGTACTTC.

The rearrangement links TRBV29-1 to TRBJ1-1; 9 bases agree with TRBD1. V gave up 7 bases and J gave up 6 bases; unmatched junction bases: 9. Germline V gene sequence: CDR1 SQVTM, CDR2 ANQGSEA. This CDR3 has 13 residues. Here the CDR3 DNA reads TGCAGCGCCACTCGGGGGACAGGGTCTGAAGCTTTCTTT. Translated, it gives CSATRGTGSEAFF. Looking up the rest from reference TRBV29-1 and TRBJ1-1 gives the full variable domain: SAVISQKPSRDICQRGTSLTIQCQVDSQVTMMFWYRQQPGQSLTLIATANQGSEATYESGFVIDKFPISRPNLTFSTLTVSNMSPEDSSIYLCSATRGTGSEAFFGQGTRLTVV.

The rearrangement joins TRBV6-5 to TRBJ2-1, with TRBD2 matching 8 bases. J lost 10 bases, V lost 0 bases, and 8 bases had no gene match. The germline V gene encodes CDR1 MNHEY and CDR2 SVGAGI. CDR3 size: 15 residues. CDR3 residues: CASSYSGAGVGEQFF. The CDR3 nucleotides are TGTGCCAGCAGTTACTCGGGAGCGGGAGTAGGGGAGCAGTTCTTC.

At least ten counts were recorded for this clonotype. The chain joins TRBV4-1 to TRBJ1-2, with TRBD1 identical over 8 bases. The CDR3 sequence is 14 residues long. The V gene end was trimmed by 2 bases and the J gene end by 3 bases; junction bases not matched to a gene: 2. CDR1 and CDR2 from the germline V gene are MGHRA and YSYEKL. The CDR3 region has the DNA TGCGCCAGCAGCCAATACAGGGGGGACTATGGCTACACCTTC. Amino acids: CASSQYRGDYGYTF.

This clonotype was observed at least ten times. The genes are TRBV10-3 and TRBJ1-1; 10 nucleotides agree with TRBD1. V was clipped by 7 bases and J by 1 base; unmatched bases: 6. The CDR3 extends over 15 amino acids. Germline assignment: CDR1 ENHRY and CDR2 SYGVKD. The CDR3 DNA follows: TGTGCCATCAAAGGGACAGGGGCCCAGAACACTGAAGCTTTCTTT. As protein: CAIKGTGAQNTEAFF.

In this sample, this clonotype turned up many times. This chain joins TRBV12-3 or TRBV12-4 and TRBJ2-7; D is possibly TRBD1 (6 bases). CDR3 size: 14 residues. The V end lost 2 bases, the J end lost 5 bases, and 13 bases lay between the germline ends. CDR3 in amino acids: CASSLRTVGNEQYF. The CDR3 DNA reads TGTGCCAGCAGTTTAAGGACAGTAGGAAACGAGCAGTACTTC.

This clonotype was seen a few times. The chain joins TRBV7-2 to TRBJ2-2; no definite D call. CDR3 size: 14 residues. Germline loops: CDR1 SGHTA, CDR2 FQGNSA. Trimming stripped 2 bases from V and 1 base from J, with 5 bases between. CDR3 residues: CASSLQMNTGELFF. The CDR3, as DNA: TGTGCCAGCAGCTTACAGATGAACACCGGGGAGCTGTTTTTT.

This clonotype was seen a few times. This chain uses TRBV6-2 or TRBV6-3 with TRBJ2-1; tentatively, D is TRBD1 or TRBD2 (5 bases each). This CDR3 has 17 amino acids. Germline V gene sequence: CDR1 MNHEY, CDR2 SVGEGT. V shed 2 bases and J shed 2 bases, with 16 bases lying between them. The DNA of the CDR3 is TGTGCCAGCAGTTACACCAGACCCCGGGGCCCCTACAATGAGCAGTTCTTC. As protein: CASSYTRPRGPYNEQFF.

The chain carries TRBV20-1 and TRBJ2-7; the D is unclear. The V end was cut by 0 bases, the J end by 2 bases, with 8 bases between. The length of the CDR3 is 13 residues. CDR1 DFQATT and CDR2 SNEGSKA come from the germline V gene (reference sequence). The CDR3 is CSARDGSPYEQYF. CDR3 DNA sequence: TGCAGTGCTAGAGATGGGTCCCCCTACGAGCAGTACTTC.

In this sample, this clonotype turned up many times. The V and J genes are TRBV10-3 and TRBJ1-5, with no clear D. V lost 8 bases and J lost 2, with 13 bases in between. CDR1 and CDR2 from the germline V gene are ENHRY and SYGVKD. The CDR3 consists of 14 residues. CDR3 loop: CAISQEAGNQPQHF. In nucleotides, the CDR3 is TGTGCCATCTCCCAGGAGGCGGGCAATCAGCCCCAGCATTTT.